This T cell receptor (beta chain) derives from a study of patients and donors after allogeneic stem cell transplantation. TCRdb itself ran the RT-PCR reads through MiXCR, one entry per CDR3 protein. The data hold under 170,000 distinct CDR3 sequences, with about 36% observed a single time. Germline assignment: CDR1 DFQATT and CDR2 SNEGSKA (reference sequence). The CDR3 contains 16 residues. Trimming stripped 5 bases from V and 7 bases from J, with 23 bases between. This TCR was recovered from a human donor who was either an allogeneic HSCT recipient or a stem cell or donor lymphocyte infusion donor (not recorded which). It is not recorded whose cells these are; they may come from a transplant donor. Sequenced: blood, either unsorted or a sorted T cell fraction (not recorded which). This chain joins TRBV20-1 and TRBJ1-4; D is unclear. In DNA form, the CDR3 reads TGCAGTGCTCACTCCAATGAGGGCACCTTTAGTGAAAAACTGTTTTTT. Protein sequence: CSAHSNEGTFSEKLFF.